These 2 T cell receptor beta chains came from one sample sequenced in a study of a mutant IDH1 vaccine in newly diagnosed glioma. Time point given: baseline, week 1 (first vaccination visit). Treatment denoted: pre-vaccination baseline after standard-of-care therapy. Libraries were prepared by immunoSEQ multiplex PCR; TCRdb keeps only in-frame clonotypes and omits some of them. Here the sample spans fewer than 65,000 clones, roughly 80% being singletons. The source was PBMCs, collected from a glioma patient treated with radiotherapy, temozolomide or both. Every receptor here comes from a woman aged 40-49 years with glioma.

V usage is TRBV6-1 and J usage is TRBJ1-5; D is ambiguous. The CDR3 covers 16 residues. Germline V CDR1 and CDR2: MNHNS, SASEGT. V dropped 4 bases and J dropped 3 bases, with 16 bases sitting between them. The DNA for the CDR3 is TGTGCCAGCAGTGGAACGACAAGGGTGGCCAATCAGCCCCAGCATTTT. Translated: CASSGTTRVANQPQHF.

This clone appeared once. This sequence joins TRBV7-3 and TRBJ2-2; D uncertain. CDR3 length equals 13 residues. Trimming took off 5 bases at V and 7 bases at J, with 11 bases between the two ends. Germline V CDR1 and CDR2: SGHTA, FQGTGA. The CDR3 spells CASSPHKSGELFF. The CDR3 coding sequence is TGTGCCAGCAGCCCACACAAGAGCGGGGAGCTGTTTTTT.